The entry below describes one TCR beta chain. Its target is not known. No conserved phenylalanine or tryptophan ends this CDR3, so it is likely a read error. Germline lookup yields CDR1 MNHEY and CDR2 SVGAGI. The V gene end was trimmed by 2 bases and the J gene end by 11 bases; junction bases not matched to a gene: 5. This CDR3 is built from 13 residues. What was sequenced were expressed TCRB transcripts, since all of the isolated RNA had been reverse transcribed. Repertoires were generated with immunoSEQ multiplex PCR, while TCRdb's copy carries only in-frame clones and drops some. This sample has under 20,000 clones; roughly 72% occur once, and the top ten carry around 0.76%. These data belong to a study of beta chain features in type 1 diabetes. Study results and caveats: When Type 1 diabetes patients were examined, their TCRB CDR3s proved moderately but significantly shorter in all four CD4+ subsets.

Sequencing used stem cell memory CD4+ T cells from blood. The chain couples TRBV6-5 to TRBJ1-1; 10 bases map to TRBD1. The receptor was isolated from a young man with type 1 diabetes. CDR3 sequence reads: CASSYPGTGDAFL. CDR3 nucleotides: TGTGCCAGCAGTTACCCCGGGACAGGGGATGCTTTCCTT.